The 16 T cell receptor beta chains in this list originate from one sample, sequenced in a study of blood T cell repertoires in COVID-19. Here immunoSEQ multiplex PCR was the method, and the copy in TCRdb shows in-frame clones only, minus some. The sample shows more than 350,000 clones, 85% to 90% of them seen only once. Sequenced: PBMCs or T cells enriched from blood (not recorded which). The receptor source for this set is a man aged 18 to 35 who had recovered from COVID-19.

The rearrangement joins TRBV28 to TRBJ1-1, with D possibly being TRBD1 (6 bases). The germline V gene encodes CDR1 MDHEN and CDR2 SYDVKM. The CDR3 spans 15 residues. Trimming removed 7 bases at V and 6 bases at J, with 21 bases between. In nucleotides, the CDR3 is TGTGCCAGCAATGTTGGTAGCACCCCAGGGGCTGAAGCTTTCTTT. This sequence encodes CASNVGSTPGAEAFF.

This rearrangement joins TRBV23-1 to TRBJ2-2; the match to TRBD1 covers 9 bases. TRBV23-1 is an ORF, with its function uncertain. This CDR3 region has 16 residues. V lost 0 bases and J lost 5; bases outside the gene matches: 4. In nucleotides, the CDR3 is TGCGCCAGCAGTCAATCTAGGGACAGGGTAACCGGGGAGCTGTTTTTT. Protein product: CASSQSRDRVTGELFF.

This rearrangement joins TRBV2 to TRBJ1-2; D not certain. V lost 6 bases to trimming and J lost 2 bases, with 16 bases between them. The V gene's germline CDR1 is SNHLY and CDR2 FYNNEI. The CDR3 runs to 15 residues. CDR3 residues: CASSLLRGNNYGYTF. The CDR3 region has the DNA TGTGCCAGCAGCCTACTGCGCGGCAACAACTATGGCTACACCTTC.

The chain is built from TRBV5-1 and TRBJ2-4; 8 nucleotides match TRBD1. This CDR3 has 16 amino acids. V was pared by 1 base and J by 5 bases, with 8 bases of the junction left unmatched. CDR1 and CDR2 (germline): SGHRS, YFSETQ. The CDR3 nucleotides are TGCGCCAGCAGCTTGACAGGGGGAAGCCAAGAAAACATTCAGTACTTC. The encoded protein is CASSLTGGSQENIQYF.

The table lists this clone with a count of one. The J gene is TRBJ1-1, the V gene TRBV29-1, with unresolved D. CDR1 and CDR2 (germline): SQVTM, ANQGSEA. The CDR3 totals 8 residues. Trimming left V 7 bases short and J 6 bases short, with 3 bases between. The DNA for the CDR3 is TGCAGCGCCTCTGAAGCTTTCTTT. This codes for CSASEAFF.

CDR3 in DNA: TGTGCCAGCAGCCCACCGGGCGGGAGGGGCGAGCAGTACTTC. Residues: CASSPPGGRGEQYF. This chain connects TRBV7-2 to TRBJ2-7; 9 nucleotides match TRBD2. Trimming cost V 5 bases and J 6 bases; bases outside gene matches: 8. Germline V gene data show CDR1 as SGHTA and CDR2 as FQGNSA. The CDR3 extends over 14 amino acids.

The J gene is TRBJ1-4, the V gene TRBV25-1; a weak D match, TRBD1 (5 bases). Germline assignment: CDR1 MGHDK and CDR2 SYGVNS. Trimming pared 6 bases from V and 5 bases from J, leaving 16 bases between. The CDR3 extends over 15 amino acids. This CDR3 is CASRYGGRKNEKLFF. The CDR3 nucleotides are TGTGCCAGCAGGTACGGGGGTCGGAAGAATGAAAAACTGTTTTTT.

The rearrangement joins TRBV30 to TRBJ1-5; possible D gene TRBD1, 5 bases. This CDR3 contains 13 residues. V lost 0 bases and J 4 bases, leaving 7 bases between the germline ends. Germline V gene lookup returns CDR1 GTSNPN and CDR2 SVGIG (reference sequence). CDR3 DNA sequence: TGTGCCTGGAGTGTAGACAGTAATCAGCCCCAGCATTTT. This sequence encodes CAWSVDSNQPQHF.

The V call is TRBV19, the J call TRBJ1-2; 8 bases are a match to TRBD1. J gave up 4 bases and V 4 bases, and 5 bases lay outside the gene matches. Germline-derived CDR1 and CDR2 are LNHDA and SQIVND (reference sequence). The CDR3 is 14 residues long. CDR3 region: CASSKDRVSYGYTF. CDR3 DNA: TGTGCCAGTAGTAAGGACAGGGTGTCCTATGGCTACACCTTC.

The V and J genes are TRBV4-2 and TRBJ2-5; 12 bases are a match to TRBD2. Germline loops: CDR1 LGHNA, CDR2 YNFKEQ. Losses at the gene ends were 4 bases for V and 2 bases for J; bases not matched to a gene: 2. This CDR3 is 15 amino acids long. CDR3 coding DNA: TGTGCCAGCAGCCCCGGGACTAGCGGGCAAGAGACCCAGTACTTC. Amino acid sequence: CASSPGTSGQETQYF.

This chain joins TRBV11-1 and TRBJ2-2; D not certain. CDR1 is SGHAT and CDR2 is FQDESV in the germline V gene (reference sequence). V was trimmed by 7 bases and J by 0 bases, leaving 6 bases between them. The CDR3 sequence is 13 residues long. The CDR3 DNA reads TGTGCCAGCAATCAGGCGAACACCGGGGAGCTGTTTTTT. Protein sequence: CASNQANTGELFF.

This clone was recorded a few times. In the same sample, other DNA sequences code for this CDR3. The chain has TRBV5-5 and TRBJ1-5, with a weak D call TRBD1 (6 bases). Germline-derived CDR1 and CDR2 are SGHKS and YYEKEE (reference sequence). The CDR3 covers 14 residues. V dropped 2 bases and J dropped 2 bases, with 8 bases sitting between them. The CDR3 bases are TGTGCCAGCAGCTTAGCAGGGGGCAATCAGCCCCAGCATTTT. It translates to CASSLAGGNQPQHF.

In this sample, this clone turned up a few times. Other nucleotide sequences in the sample specify the same CDR3. The V and J genes are TRBV29-1 and TRBJ2-1; D is uncertain. The CDR3 is 11 amino acids. The germline V gene encodes CDR1 SQVTM and CDR2 ANQGSEA. The V end lost 7 bases, the J end lost 1 base, and 5 bases lay between the germline ends. This CDR3 is CSGGSYNEQFF. The CDR3, as DNA: TGCAGCGGAGGATCCTACAATGAGCAGTTCTTC.

This chain connects TRBV15 to TRBJ1-2; possible D gene TRBD1, 5 bases. V lost 4 bases and J lost 1, with 19 bases in between. This CDR3 spans 17 amino acids. Germline V lookup: CDR1 LNHNV, CDR2 YYDKDF (reference sequence). DNA of the CDR3: TGTGCCACCAGCACTGGGGGGGTAGACGGCTTTAACTATGGCTACACCTTC. This codes for CATSTGGVDGFNYGYTF.

This chain connects TRBV7-3 to TRBJ2-2, with 8 bases matching TRBD2. The CDR3 sequence is 17 residues long. Germline values: CDR1 SGHTA, CDR2 FQGTGA. V shed 2 bases and J 5 bases; nucleotides not matched to a gene: 10. The CDR3 DNA sequence: TGTGCCAGCAGCTTAGATCTCGCGGGAGGAAGGACCGGGGAGCTGTTTTTT. Translation: CASSLDLAGGRTGELFF.

The chain carries TRBV10-1 and TRBJ2-5; tentative D call: TRBD2 (9 bases). CDR3 size: 17 residues. V gave up 8 bases and J gave up 5 bases, with 27 bases separating them. The V gene's germline CDR1 is WNHNN and CDR2 SYGVQD (reference sequence). The chain's CDR3 is CASSRGLAGSSGETQYF. The CDR3 DNA reads TGCGCCAGCTCCAGGGGGCTAGCGGGGTCCTCGGGGGAGACCCAGTACTTC.